One sample yielded the 30 T cell receptor beta chains listed below, sequenced in a study of cytomegalovirus exposure and HLA in healthy donors. In the PCR, 60 Vbeta and 13 Jbeta primers were used. Clones were read by immunoSEQ multiplex PCR, and TCRdb kept only the in-frame ones, dropping some. The sample lists about 40,000 clones, 60% to 75% occurring once. Sequencing was done on a sample of PBMCs. The receptors were gathered from a man in his forties in good health and CMV-seronegative.

V gene TRBV6-5 combines with J gene TRBJ1-6; unclear D gene. The CDR3 length is 13 residues. Per germline, CDR1 MNHEY and CDR2 SVGAGI. V lost 6 bases and J 2 bases, leaving 5 bases between the germline ends. In DNA, the CDR3 is TGTGCCAGCAGCGAGGCCTATAATTCACCCCTCCACTTT. This sequence encodes CASSEAYNSPLHF.

The chain links TRBV28 to TRBJ1-1, with D tentatively TRBD1 (6 bases). The CDR3 length is 15 residues. CDR1 and CDR2 from the germline V gene are MDHEN and SYDVKM. Trimming left V 6 bases short and J 4 bases short, with 18 bases between. CDR3: CASSPRGGFGTEAFF. CDR3 DNA sequence: TGTGCCAGCAGCCCTAGGGGGGGCTTTGGCACTGAAGCTTTCTTT.

This clone turned up a few times. Here the CDR3 reads CASSGDRINYGYTF. As DNA, the CDR3 is TGTGCCAGCAGTGGGGACAGGATAAACTATGGCTACACCTTC. The chain links TRBV25-1 to TRBJ1-2, with TRBD1 matching over 8 bases. V lost 4 bases, J lost 2 bases, and 3 bases stayed unmatched. CDR1 and CDR2 from the germline V gene are MGHDK and SYGVNS. CDR3 size: 14 residues.

V and J are TRBV2 and TRBJ1-5; the D gene is possibly TRBD1 (6 bases). Germline V gene sequence: CDR1 SNHLY, CDR2 FYNNEI. This CDR3 has 16 residues. Trimming took 7 bases from V and 2 from J, leaving 18 bases between them. CDR3 sequence: CASTAGTNMGNQPQHF. In DNA, the CDR3 is TGTGCCAGCACCGCCGGGACAAACATGGGCAATCAGCCCCAGCATTTT.

The chain uses TRBV27 and TRBJ1-6; D gene unclear. Trimming removed 4 bases at V and 3 bases at J, with 7 bases between. CDR1 and CDR2 from the germline V gene are MNHEY and SMNVEV (reference sequence). The CDR3 loop spans 14 amino acids. CDR3 nucleotides: TGTGCCAGCAGTTCGGGGTTCTATAATTCACCCCTCCACTTT. Translating gives CASSSGFYNSPLHF.

The rearrangement links TRBV6-1 to TRBJ1-5; possibly TRBD1 for D (5 bases). Germline V lookup: CDR1 MNHNS, CDR2 SASEGT. The V gene lost 6 bases and the J gene lost 0 bases, with 12 bases spanning the gap. The CDR3 spans 15 residues. This CDR3 is CASRATVHSNQPQHF. For the CDR3, the DNA is TGTGCCAGCAGGGCGACAGTCCATAGCAATCAGCCCCAGCATTTT.

A few counts support this clone. The chain is built from TRBV2 and TRBJ1-6, with a tentative D call TRBD1 (5 bases). V lost 4 bases and J lost 5, with 6 bases in between. Germline V lookup: CDR1 SNHLY, CDR2 FYNNEI. The CDR3 runs 13 residues. The CDR3 bases are TGTGCCAGCAGTGGGACACATAATTCACCCCTCCACTTT. It specifies CASSGTHNSPLHF.

The chain links TRBV6-5 to TRBJ1-2, with D unclear. Germline V CDR1 and CDR2: MNHEY, SVGAGI. This CDR3 is built from 16 residues. Trimming took 4 bases from V and 4 from J, leaving 19 bases between them. The CDR3 coding sequence is TGTGCCAGCAGTTCCGGGGTAAACCCGGTGGGCTATGGCTACACCTTC. Translating gives CASSSGVNPVGYGYTF.

In DNA, the CDR3 is TGTGCCAGCAGCCGGGGAGGGATGGAGGCCGGGGAGCTGTTTTTT. Translating it yields CASSRGGMEAGELFF. This chain joins TRBV6-5 and TRBJ2-2; 7 bases fit TRBD2. The CDR3 extends over 15 amino acids. With 6 bases clipped from V and 6 bases from J, the junction kept 10 bases outside the gene matches. The germline gives CDR1 MNHEY, CDR2 SVGAGI.

The chain has TRBV10-3 and TRBJ2-3; D might be TRBD1 (6 bases). Trimming pared 3 bases from V and 2 bases from J, leaving 15 bases between. Germline CDR1 reads ENHRY; CDR2 reads SYGVKD. The CDR3 totals 16 residues. DNA of the CDR3: TGTGCCATCAGTGAAGGGGGAGCGGTATACACAGATACGCAGTATTTT. It yields the protein CAISEGGAVYTDTQYF.

As DNA, the CDR3 is TGTGCCAGCAATCAGGACAGGGGGTGGAGCACTGAAGCTTTCTTT. Amino acids: CASNQDRGWSTEAFF. The chain couples TRBV6-1 to TRBJ1-1, with TRBD1 matching 10 bases. J gave up 4 bases and V 7 bases, and 9 bases lay outside the gene matches. The CDR3 length is 15 residues. CDR1 and CDR2 (germline): MNHNS, SASEGT.

V and J are TRBV29-1 and TRBJ1-1, with 7 bases fitting TRBD1. CDR3 length equals 13 residues. CDR1 SQVTM and CDR2 ANQGSEA come from the germline V gene. The V segment lost 3 bases and the J segment 3 bases; nucleotides outside the gene matches: 4. CDR3 region: CSVDRGSYTEAFF. CDR3 sequence (DNA): TGCAGCGTTGACAGGGGGAGCTACACTGAAGCTTTCTTT.

The gene calls are TRBV6-5 and TRBJ1-2; tentative D call: TRBD1 (5 bases). The CDR3 has 13 residues. CDR1 MNHEY and CDR2 SVGAGI come from the germline V gene. Trimming pared 6 bases from V and 2 bases from J, leaving 10 bases between. Written as DNA, the CDR3 is TGTGCCAGCAGCAGACAGAAAAACTATGGCTACACCTTC. Translated: CASSRQKNYGYTF.

The V gene is TRBV28, the J gene TRBJ1-3; 11 nucleotides align to TRBD1. From germline, CDR1 is MDHEN and CDR2 SYDVKM. This CDR3 comprises 14 residues. J was trimmed by 8 bases and V by 4 bases; bases with no gene match: 4. The CDR3 region is CASSSRDRGYTIYF. DNA of the CDR3: TGTGCCAGCAGTTCACGGGACAGGGGGTACACCATATATTTT.

The chain carries TRBV11-3 and TRBJ2-1, with TRBD2 matching over 8 bases. Germline loops: CDR1 SGHNT, CDR2 YENEEA. The CDR3 is 15 residues long. V gave up 5 bases and J gave up 3 bases; unmatched junction bases: 6. CDR3 coding DNA: TGTGCCAGCAGCGATTTAGCGGGGCTCTACAATGAGCAGTTCTTC. Its translation is CASSDLAGLYNEQFF.

The V gene is TRBV10-3, the J gene TRBJ2-1; maybe TRBD1 (7 bases). Per germline, CDR1 ENHRY and CDR2 SYGVKD. Trimming took off 8 bases at V and 0 bases at J, with 11 bases between the two ends. The CDR3 runs to 14 residues. CDR3 bases: TGTGCCATCTCGGGGGACAGCTCCTACAATGAGCAGTTCTTC. Its protein is CAISGDSSYNEQFF.

V is TRBV25-1 and J is TRBJ1-6, with D tentatively TRBD1 (5 bases). V lost 7 bases to trimming and J lost 3 bases, with 10 bases between them. CDR1 MGHDK and CDR2 SYGVNS come from the germline V gene. CDR3 length equals 14 residues. Written as DNA, the CDR3 is TGTGCCAGCACCCAGGGAGGCTATAATTCACCCCTCCACTTT. It is translated as CASTQGGYNSPLHF.

J is TRBJ2-5 and V is TRBV29-1, with 12 bases matching TRBD2. V was pared by 0 bases and J by 5 bases, with 13 bases of the junction left unmatched. The CDR3 is made up of 18 amino acids. Germline CDR1 and CDR2: SQVTM and ANQGSEA. As DNA, the CDR3 is TGCAGCGTTGAAGATCCTAGCGGGGGGGCGGGATGGGTGGAGACCCAGTACTTC. This codes for CSVEDPSGGAGWVETQYF.

This CDR3 reads CASSIQGVNQPQHF. The CDR3 DNA is TGTGCCAGTAGTATACAGGGGGTCAATCAGCCCCAGCATTTT. The genes are TRBV19 and TRBJ1-5; 7 nucleotides agree with TRBD1. This CDR3 region has 14 residues. Germline V gene lookup returns CDR1 LNHDA and CDR2 SQIVND (reference sequence). Trimming cost V 2 bases and J 3 bases; bases outside gene matches: 1.

V gene TRBV2 combines with J gene TRBJ1-5; D might be TRBD1 (5 bases). Germline CDR1 reads SNHLY; CDR2 reads FYNNEI. The CDR3 runs to 15 residues. Deletions cut 3 bases from V and 0 bases from J, with 9 bases between. The CDR3 here is CASSDRQNSNQPQHF. In DNA, the CDR3 is TGTGCCAGCAGTGATCGACAGAATAGCAATCAGCCCCAGCATTTT.

The chain uses TRBV5-4 and TRBJ1-2; perhaps TRBD1 as D (5 bases). Trimming pared 0 bases from V and 8 bases from J, leaving 14 bases between. CDR1 is SGHNT, CDR2 YYREEE, per germline (reference sequence). The CDR3 has 14 amino acids. The CDR3 sequence is CASSLEEGWGGYTF. DNA for the CDR3: TGTGCCAGCAGCTTGGAGGAGGGCTGGGGGGGCTACACCTTC. The complete variable domain, with remaining parts taken from reference TRBV5-4 and TRBJ1-2, reads ETGVTQSPTHLIKTRGQQVTLRCSSQSGHNTVSWYQQALGQGPQFIFQYYREEENGRGNFPPRFSGLQFPNYSSELNVNALELDDSALYLCASSLEEGWGGYTFGSGTRLTVV.

The chain is built from TRBV19 and TRBJ1-1; a weak D match, TRBD1 (5 bases). This CDR3 contains 15 residues. V lost 5 bases, J lost 0 bases, and 13 bases lay in between. Germline V gene data show CDR1 as LNHDA and CDR2 as SQIVND (reference sequence). The CDR3 nucleotides are TGTGCCAGTAGTCGGTCTGGGACTTTGAACACTGAAGCTTTCTTT. The encoded protein is CASSRSGTLNTEAFF.

This chain links TRBV19 with TRBJ2-7, with 9 bases identical to TRBD1. Germline CDR1 LNHDA, CDR2 SQIVND (reference sequence). The CDR3 totals 13 residues. V was pared by 8 bases and J by 5 bases, with 7 bases of the junction left unmatched. The CDR3 loop is CASGTGREDEQYF. CDR3 sequence (DNA): TGTGCCAGTGGGACAGGGCGTGAGGACGAGCAGTACTTC.

This clone was counted only a few times. The genes are TRBV7-2 and TRBJ2-2; a weak D match, TRBD2 (5 bases). Trimming shortened V by 1 base and J by 4 bases, and 13 bases separated the two germline ends. Germline V gene data show CDR1 as SGHTA and CDR2 as FQGNSA. The CDR3 sequence is 16 residues long. In nucleotides, the CDR3 is TGTGCCAGCAGCTTAGGCGGAAACGCGGGCACCGGGGAGCTGTTTTTT. The encoded protein is CASSLGGNAGTGELFF.

The chain recombines TRBV28 with TRBJ1-1, with a tentative D call TRBD1 (6 bases). The germline V gene encodes CDR1 MDHEN and CDR2 SYDVKM. V shed 2 bases and J shed 5 bases, with 12 bases lying between them. The CDR3 has 14 residues. The CDR3 reads CASSLGRGSTEAFF. Written as DNA, the CDR3 is TGTGCCAGCAGTTTAGGAAGGGGGAGTACTGAAGCTTTCTTT.

CDR3 region: CASRFGGEADTQYF. In nucleotides, the CDR3 is TGTGCCAGTAGGTTCGGAGGGGAGGCAGATACGCAGTATTTT. The chain links TRBV6-5 to TRBJ2-3, with D perhaps matching TRBD2 (6 bases). Germline V lookup: CDR1 MNHEY, CDR2 SVGAGI. The CDR3 has 14 amino acids. Trimming removed 9 bases from V and 4 bases from J, with 17 bases in between.

This clone showed up just a few times. V is TRBV29-1 and J is TRBJ1-1; the D is unclear. Germline V gene lookup returns CDR1 SQVTM and CDR2 ANQGSEA. This CDR3 comprises 13 residues. Trimming pared 2 bases from V and 1 base from J, leaving 8 bases between. CDR3 residues: CSVEIVRNTEAFF. The CDR3 DNA reads TGCAGCGTTGAAATCGTCAGGAACACTGAAGCTTTCTTT.

The DNA of the CDR3 is TGTGCCAGCAGTTCTTCCGGACAGCTCTATGGCTACACCTTC. The encoded protein is CASSSSGQLYGYTF. This chain joins TRBV25-1 and TRBJ1-2; a possible D gene is TRBD1 (6 bases). Germline lookup yields CDR1 MGHDK and CDR2 SYGVNS. The CDR3 covers 14 residues. V was cut by 5 bases and J by 4 bases, with 14 bases left in between.

In its sample, this clone was seen a few times. The chain combines TRBV5-1 with TRBJ1-5; 10 bases are a match to TRBD1. The V and J ends lost 1 base and 2 bases, in that order; junction bases with no gene match: 3. The CDR3 loop spans 16 amino acids. CDR1 and CDR2 (germline): SGHRS, YFSETQ. The CDR3 DNA is TGCGCCAGCAGCTTGTCGGGGACAGGGGGCAATCAGCCCCAGCATTTT. This gives the protein CASSLSGTGGNQPQHF.

This chain uses TRBV25-1 with TRBJ1-1; D is perhaps TRBD1 (6 bases). V was pared by 7 bases and J by 9 bases, with 15 bases between. Germline-derived CDR1 and CDR2 are MGHDK and SYGVNS. The CDR3 covers 12 residues. The CDR3: CASTLQGGQAFF. Here the CDR3 DNA reads TGTGCCAGCACCTTACAGGGCGGACAAGCTTTCTTT.